A single sample gave rise to the 13 T cell receptor beta chains below, sequenced in a study of OX40 agonist ivuxolimab in advanced cancers. Libraries were prepared by immunoSEQ multiplex PCR; TCRdb keeps only in-frame clonotypes and omits some of them. The data show 95,000 to 100,000 clones, with 90% seen just once and around 1.6% held by the top ten. The sequencing here drew on CD4+ or CD8+ T cells sorted from blood, taken in a trial of the OX40 agonist ivuxolimab. The receptors originated from an adult with an advanced solid tumor such as melanoma, head and neck, liver or kidney cancer.

V and J are TRBV20-1 and TRBJ1-5; a weak D match, TRBD1 (6 bases). Germline loops: CDR1 DFQATT, CDR2 SNEGSKA (reference sequence). The V and J ends lost 8 bases and 9 bases respectively, with 14 bases between them. The CDR3 runs to 11 residues. The CDR3 DNA sequence: TGCAGTACGACCTTACAGGGGCCCCAGCATTTT. Amino acid sequence: CSTTLQGPQHF.

V gene TRBV7-2 combines with J gene TRBJ2-5; D not resolved. This CDR3 is 14 amino acids long. The germline V gene encodes CDR1 SGHTA and CDR2 FQGNSA. V lost 1 base, J lost 5 bases, and 11 bases lay in between. CDR3 region: CASSLGGPPETQYF. In nucleotides, the CDR3 is TGTGCCAGCAGCTTAGGTGGACCCCCGGAGACCCAGTACTTC.

The rearrangement links TRBV5-1 to TRBJ2-7; D may be TRBD1 (6 bases). This CDR3 region has 15 residues. From germline, CDR1 is SGHRS and CDR2 YFSETQ. Trimming shortened V by 1 base and J by 4 bases, and 15 bases separated the two germline ends. CDR3 bases: TGCGCCAGCAGCTTGCAGGGGACGGACCCATACGAGCAGTACTTC. Protein product: CASSLQGTDPYEQYF. The entire variable domain, with the rest obtained from reference TRBV5-1 and TRBJ2-7, is as follows: KAGVTQTPRYLIKTRGQQVTLSCSPISGHRSVSWYQQTPGQGLQFLFEYFSETQRNKGNFPGRFSGRQFSNSRSEMNVSTLELGDSALYLCASSLQGTDPYEQYFGPGTRLTVT.

This clone was seen just once. The J gene is TRBJ2-1, the V gene TRBV5-4, with a possible D match to TRBD1 (6 bases). The germline V gene encodes CDR1 SGHNT and CDR2 YYREEE (reference sequence). The CDR3 loop spans 15 amino acids. V was pared by 2 bases and J by 8 bases, with 17 bases between. CDR3 DNA sequence: TGTGCCAGCAGCTTTGGGGCAGGGGTTTCCGATGAGCAGTTCTTC. Translating it yields CASSFGAGVSDEQFF. Drawing the rest from reference TRBV5-4 and TRBJ2-1, the complete variable domain is ETGVTQSPTHLIKTRGQQVTLRCSSQSGHNTVSWYQQALGQGPQFIFQYYREEENGRGNFPPRFSGLQFPNYSSELNVNALELDDSALYLCASSFGAGVSDEQFFGPGTRLTVL.

CDR3 in amino acids: CASSVNKGTGTYEQYF. The DNA for the CDR3 is TGTGCCAGCAGCGTCAATAAGGGGACAGGGACTTACGAGCAGTACTTC. This chain uses TRBV11-2 with TRBJ2-5, with 9 bases identical to TRBD1. TRBJ2-7 explains the end of the DNA better; the J call may be wrong. The CDR3 runs 16 residues. Germline V CDR1 and CDR2: SGHAT, FQNNGV.

This clone has a handful of counts. The chain joins TRBV7-9 to TRBJ2-1, with 13 bases fitting TRBD2. V shed 0 bases, J shed 0 bases, and the junction held 5 bases outside the gene matches. The CDR3 length is 19 residues. Germline CDR1 reads SEHNR; CDR2 reads FQNEAQ (reference sequence). CDR3 residues: CASSLAGLAGPTSYNEQFF. The CDR3, as DNA: TGTGCCAGCAGCTTAGCGGGACTAGCGGGACCTACCTCCTACAATGAGCAGTTCTTC.

On this clone: The junction departs from the called germline gene at one end, perhaps through a read error. V is TRBV7-7 and J is TRBJ2-5; possible D gene TRBD2, 6 bases. Germline-derived CDR1 and CDR2 are SSHAT and FNYEAQ (reference sequence). The CDR3 is made up of 13 amino acids. CDR3 in amino acids: CASSLSGEETQYF. The CDR3 DNA reads TGTGCTAGCAGCTTATCGGGGGAAGAGACCCAGTACTTC.

This chain joins TRBV19 and TRBJ1-5, with D maybe TRBD1 (5 bases). This CDR3 is built from 15 residues. V lost 5 bases and J lost 2, with 13 bases in between. Germline CDR1 LNHDA, CDR2 SQIVND (reference sequence). CDR3 sequence reads: CASSPLRGRNQPQHF. The CDR3 coding sequence is TGTGCCAGTAGTCCCCTAAGGGGCCGCAATCAGCCCCAGCATTTT.

V and J are TRBV7-8 and TRBJ2-1; perhaps TRBD2 as D (5 bases). Germline V CDR1 and CDR2: SGHVS, FQNEAQ. V shed 1 base and J shed 3 bases, with 13 bases lying between them. The CDR3 length is 16 residues. CDR3 bases: TGTGCCAGCAGCTTAGGAGTGTCTCGGGACTACAATGAGCAGTTCTTC. Translating gives CASSLGVSRDYNEQFF.

The chain employs TRBV4-2 and TRBJ2-1; 7 bases are shared with TRBD2. V shed 0 bases, J shed 0 bases, and the junction held 5 bases outside the gene matches. Looked up from germline, CDR1 is LGHNA and CDR2 is YNFKEQ. The length of the CDR3 is 17 residues. CDR3 region: CASSQDWDYSSYNEQFF. For the CDR3, the DNA is TGTGCCAGCAGCCAAGATTGGGACTACTCCTCCTACAATGAGCAGTTCTTC.

The gene calls are TRBV6-5 and TRBJ2-7; D call uncertain. The CDR3 has 15 residues. V lost 0 bases and J 2 bases, leaving 11 bases between the germline ends. Germline CDR1 and CDR2: MNHEY and SVGAGI. DNA of the CDR3: TGTGCCAGCAGTTACTCGGGCGCTTCGCCCTACGAGCAGTACTTC. Translated: CASSYSGASPYEQYF.

The V and J genes are TRBV5-4 and TRBJ2-7; 11 bases line up with TRBD2. The V and J ends lost 4 bases and 2 bases, in that order; junction bases with no gene match: 11. The germline V gene has CDR1 SGHNT and CDR2 YYREEE (reference sequence). CDR3 size: 17 residues. The CDR3 DNA is TGTGCCAGCAGCGCCCCTCACATAGCGGGAGGGCCCTACGAGCAGTACTTC. Residues: CASSAPHIAGGPYEQYF.

The chain recombines TRBV9 with TRBJ1-1, with D unresolved. This CDR3 is built from 14 residues. Deletions cut 1 base from V and 0 bases from J, with 7 bases between. Germline CDR1 reads SGDLS; CDR2 reads YYNGEE. CDR3 nucleotide sequence: TGTGCCAGCAGCGTACAGGACCTGAACACTGAAGCTTTCTTT. Translation gives CASSVQDLNTEAFF.